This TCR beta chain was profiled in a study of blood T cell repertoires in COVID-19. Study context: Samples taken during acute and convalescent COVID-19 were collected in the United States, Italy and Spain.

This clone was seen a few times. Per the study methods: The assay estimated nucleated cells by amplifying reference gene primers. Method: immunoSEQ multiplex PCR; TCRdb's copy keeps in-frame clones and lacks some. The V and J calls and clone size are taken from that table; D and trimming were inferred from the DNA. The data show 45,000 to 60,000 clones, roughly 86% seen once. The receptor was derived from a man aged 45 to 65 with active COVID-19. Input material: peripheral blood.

CDR3 in amino acids: CASRNGINNSPLHF. The DNA of the CDR3 is TGTGCCAGCCGTAACGGGATAAACAATTCACCCCTCCACTTT. The V gene is TRBV6-5, the J gene TRBJ1-6; D gene uncertain. This CDR3 is built from 14 residues. Trimming removed 8 bases from V and 7 bases from J, with 15 bases in between. Germline lookup yields CDR1 MNHEY and CDR2 SVGAGI.